This T cell receptor beta chain was captured by sequencing in a study of patients and donors after allogeneic stem cell transplantation. TCRdb itself ran the RT-PCR reads through MiXCR, one entry per CDR3 protein. The sample shows about 110,000 distinct CDR3 sequences, 35% of them seen only once. The sample consisted of blood, either unsorted or a sorted T cell fraction (not recorded which). The sequence was obtained from a human donor who was either an allogeneic HSCT recipient or a stem cell or donor lymphocyte infusion donor (not recorded which). It is not recorded whose cells these are; they may come from a transplant donor.

CDR3 sequence reads: CASSIARGQTYEQYF. In nucleotides, the CDR3 is TGCGCCAGCAGCATCGCCCGGGGACAGACCTACGAGCAGTACTTC. This sequence joins TRBV5-1 and TRBJ2-7; 7 bases are shared with TRBD1. The CDR3 runs to 15 residues. J gave up 2 bases and V 4 bases, and 9 bases lay outside the gene matches. From germline, CDR1 is SGHRS and CDR2 YFSETQ.